This T cell receptor beta chain is from a study of identical twins (dated by TCRdb to between 2015 and 2016). General notes on the study: To test whether fetal clonotypes persist, this study deep-sequenced TCR alpha and beta repertoires from monozygotic twins, from unrelated adults of various ages, and from cord blood. To rule out contamination, the twin experiments were replicated at different times with different library preparation protocols. What the research found in general, with its limitations: Excess twin sharing in beta out-of-frame sequences was weaker because fewer shared sequences lowered the signal-to-noise ratio. Conclusions relied on cross-sectional statistical analysis, since the same donors could not be followed over many years. Zero-insertion analyses could be partly confounded by invariant T cells such as MAIT and iNKT, though diverse VJ usage argued against such confounding for most clonotypes. Out-of-frame TCR alpha sequences shared between twins showed an excess of low generation-probability sequences compared with coincidental sharing between unrelated individuals. Abundant cord blood beta clonotypes had fewer insertions, young adult naive repertoires showed a similar but weaker trend, and memory repertoires showed no such trend. In monozygotic twins, recombination models systematically underestimated out-of-frame TCR alpha sharing, but the models matched the sharing seen between unrelated individuals.

Reading the germline V gene gives CDR1 MNHNS and CDR2 SASEGT. From its cysteine to its phenylalanine, the CDR3 spans 16 amino acids. Solely the CDR3 DNA is kept, with 48 bases framed from the first base. V gives up 7 bases and J gives up 3 bases, and the segment between their germline ends measures 19 bases. This clonotype was seen once. The clone's antigen remains unknown. Base qualities are not recorded, but no much larger clone differs from it by a single base. Resting on one read, the evidence is weak. Library prep was done by 5' RACE. These reads were obtained on an Illumina HiSeq 2000. A universal primer binding site was introduced by template switching, and a unique molecular identifier was present in the final cDNA, enabling accurate counting of TCR cDNA molecules. First-strand cDNA for TCR alpha and beta chains was synthesized from specific primers in the conserved constant-segment region. To control for contamination, each cDNA library was double barcoded with a SMART-Mk sample barcode plus Illumina barcodes. Two successive PCR steps introduced TruSeq adapter sequences along with Illumina sample barcodes. The Illumina HiSeq platform was used with custom primers to sequence TCR alpha and beta cDNA libraries. The original methods were these. MiGEC was used to process raw reads and extract unique molecular identifiers, and MiXCR was used to find CDR3 positions. For each individual, recombination models were inferred using an EM algorithm with the repgenHMM and IGoR tools. The tcR package in R was used for shared clonotype analysis, with sharing normalized by the product of cloneset sizes. To study raw recombination free of thymic and clonal selection effects, out-of-frame nonproductive sequences were analyzed. In TCRdb, the public reads were trimmed at Q25 with fastp and aligned with MiXCR, with productive beta chains retained. Rows are combined by CDR3 protein, so each entry shows the most common genes and DNA. The V and J calls were determined by TCRdb, not by the authors. The sample data list 600,000 to 850,000 distinct CDR3 sequences, and about 20% of these were observed just once. The ten largest clones take up over 10% of the sample.

Every donor was a healthy Caucasian. Three pairs of female monozygotic twins, all aged 18 to 29 years, were included in the twin cohort. RNA for TCR libraries was isolated from peripheral blood mononuclear cells. These data were also filed under a second study, of T cells expressing NK-cell markers. The second study's paper adds: Three sorted T-cell subsets (CD3+CD56+NKG2C+, CD3+CD56+NKG2C- and CD3+CD56-NKG2C+) from several donors had their TCR beta-chain repertoires profiled. Of the eight sequenced donors, seven were found to be HCMV-seropositive and one was found to be HCMV-seronegative. To restrict sorting to alphabetaTCR-expressing T cells, an anti-gammadeltaTCR antibody was added in several experiments. For roughly 6 donors, the dominant CD3+CD56+NKG2C+ clonotypes were among the top 10 CD8+ clonotypes and accounted for roughly 1.0-7.5% of CD8+ T cells. Those dominant clonotypes were again the most abundant among CD3+CD56-NKG2C+ cells in several donors, at roughly 28.3-60.1%. It remained unclear whether the expanded NKG2C-expressing T cell clones were specific for HCMV antigens. The eight sequenced donors were randomly selected healthy volunteers, three men and five women. HCMV-specific IgG was detected in serum with a commercial ELISA kit to determine HCMV serostatus. For more than five donors, bulk peripheral blood T-cell repertoires were additionally sequenced from unsorted PBMC. MIGEC was used to demultiplex reads and group reads by UMI, and MiTCR was used to assemble and quantify clonotypes. Only TCR cDNA sequences supported by at least two reads were kept to exclude erroneous sequences. The tcR package was used for downstream repertoire analysis, with clonotypes matched between fractions based on CDR3 nucleotide sequence plus V segment. VDJmatch was used to annotate antigen specificity against VDJdb, with one amino acid substitution in CDR3 permitted.

Material: PBMCs. The clonotype comes from a woman aged 18-29 years in good health. Recombination connected TRBV6-1 to TRBJ2-4; TRBD2 could be the D gene, as 6 bases match. CDR3 protein: CASIERILGGKNIQYF. Read as DNA, the sequence is TGTGCCAGCATCGAACGGATCCTCGGGGGCAAAAACATTCAGTACTTC.